One sample yielded the 9 T cell receptor beta chains listed below, sequenced in a study of blood T cell repertoires in COVID-19. Generated by immunoSEQ multiplex PCR, the TCRdb table keeps only in-frame clones and is missing some. This table has approximately 220,000 clones, around 80% appearing once. Sequencing input: peripheral blood. Receptor source: a woman aged 50 to 65 with acute or convalescent COVID-19.

V is TRBV5-1 and J is TRBJ1-3, with D unclear. Looked up from germline, CDR1 is SGHRS and CDR2 is YFSETQ. Trimming pared 4 bases from V and 7 bases from J, leaving 9 bases between. The CDR3 totals 12 residues. CDR3 coding DNA: TGCGCCAGCAGCCTGGACCAGAACACCATATATTTT. Translated, it gives CASSLDQNTIYF.

This clone was detected only a few times. The chain recombines TRBV5-6 with TRBJ1-2; 12 bases agree with TRBD1. CDR1 is SGHDT and CDR2 is YYEEEE in the germline V gene. This CDR3 has 14 residues. The V gene end was trimmed by 4 bases and the J gene end by 6 bases; junction bases not matched to a gene: 4. CDR3 loop: CASSLGTGGNGYTF. The CDR3 DNA sequence: TGTGCCAGCAGCCTAGGGACAGGGGGCAATGGCTACACCTTC.

The rearrangement links TRBV9 to TRBJ1-1, with TRBD1 as a possible D gene (5 bases). With 3 bases removed from V and 5 bases from J, the gap between germline ends came to 11 bases. Germline V gene sequence: CDR1 SGDLS, CDR2 YYNGEE. The CDR3 covers 13 residues. The chain's CDR3 is CASSAGTATEAFF. CDR3 bases: TGTGCCAGCAGCGCCGGGACTGCGACTGAAGCTTTCTTT. Looking up the rest from reference TRBV9 and TRBJ1-1 gives the full variable domain: DSGVTQTPKHLITATGQRVTLRCSPRSGDLSVYWYQQSLDQGLQFLIQYYNGEERAKGNILERFSAQQFPDLHSELNLSSLELGDSALYFCASSAGTATEAFFGQGTRLTVV.

The chain employs TRBV29-1 and TRBJ2-7; 11 bases fit TRBD2. CDR3 length equals 12 residues. The germline V gene has CDR1 SQVTM and CDR2 ANQGSEA. Trimming at V came to 6 bases and at J to 4 bases, leaving 2 bases not matched to a gene. CDR3 bases: TGCAGCGTGGGGACTAGCGGATACGAGCAGTACTTC. Encoded protein: CSVGTSGYEQYF.

The rearrangement links TRBV24-1 to TRBJ1-1, with TRBD1 matching over 9 bases. Germline V gives CDR1 KGHDR, CDR2 SFDVKD. J was trimmed by 5 bases and V by 11 bases; bases with no gene match: 11. The CDR3 consists of 14 residues. The CDR3: CASSSRDRATEAFF. CDR3 DNA: TGTGCCAGCTCAAGCCGGGACAGGGCAACTGAAGCTTTCTTT.

A few counts support this clone. The chain is built from TRBV2 and TRBJ1-3; no clear D gene. Trimming took 10 bases from V and 7 from J, leaving 20 bases between them. CDR1 and CDR2 from the germline V gene are SNHLY and FYNNEI. This CDR3 comprises 14 residues. The CDR3 region is CATSATPRVNTIYF. The CDR3 DNA sequence: TGTGCCACCTCAGCGACCCCGAGAGTCAACACCATATATTTT.

The chain is built from TRBV7-9 and TRBJ2-7, with TRBD2 as a possible D gene (5 bases). The CDR3 consists of 13 residues. Germline CDR1 reads SEHNR; CDR2 reads FQNEAQ (reference sequence). Trimming removed 5 bases from V and 3 bases from J, with 11 bases in between. CDR3 DNA sequence: TGTGCCAGCAGCGACGGACTTTTCTACGAGCAGTACTTC. Residues: CASSDGLFYEQYF.

This chain connects TRBV5-8 to TRBJ2-5, with 7 bases aligning to TRBD1. The CDR3 is made up of 14 amino acids. Germline V gene lookup returns CDR1 SGHTS and CDR2 YDEGEE. J was trimmed by 1 base and V by 3 bases; bases with no gene match: 3. The CDR3 is CASSSTGSQETQYF. Here the CDR3 DNA reads TGTGCCAGCAGCTCGACAGGGTCCCAAGAGACCCAGTACTTC. Complete variable domain (other parts from reference TRBV5-8 and TRBJ2-5): EAGVTQSPTHLIKTRGQQATLRCSPISGHTSVYWYQQALGLGLQFLLWYDEGEERNRGNFPPRFSGRQFPNYSSELNVNALELEDSALYLCASSSTGSQETQYFGPGTRLLVL.

This clone was seen just once. The chain is built from TRBV30 and TRBJ2-7; the D gene is possibly TRBD1 (6 bases). Trimming removed 3 bases at V and 3 bases at J, with 18 bases between. This CDR3 is built from 15 residues. The germline CDR1 and CDR2 sequences are GTSNPN and SVGIG (reference sequence). The CDR3 sequence: CAWRAPGSGHYEQYF. CDR3 coding DNA: TGTGCCTGGAGGGCCCCGGGGTCGGGACACTACGAGCAGTACTTC.